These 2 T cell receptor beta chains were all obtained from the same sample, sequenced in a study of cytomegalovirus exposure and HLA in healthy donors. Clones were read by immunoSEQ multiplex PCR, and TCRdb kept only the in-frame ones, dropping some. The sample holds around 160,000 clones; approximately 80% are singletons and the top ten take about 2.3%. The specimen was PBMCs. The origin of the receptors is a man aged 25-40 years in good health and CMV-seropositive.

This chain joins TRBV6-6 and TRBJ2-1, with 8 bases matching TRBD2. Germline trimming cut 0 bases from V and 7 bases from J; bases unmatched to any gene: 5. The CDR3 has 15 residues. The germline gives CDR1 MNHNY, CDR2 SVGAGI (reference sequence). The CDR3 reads CASSYSRGGLNEQFF. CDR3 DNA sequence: TGTGCCAGCAGTTACTCTCGGGGGGGCCTAAATGAGCAGTTCTTC.

The CDR3 sequence is CASSLGDRGKTEAFF. In DNA form, the CDR3 reads TGTGCCAGCAGCTTAGGAGACAGGGGGAAGACTGAAGCTTTCTTT. This chain uses TRBV7-8 with TRBJ1-1; 9 bases are shared with TRBD1. With 1 base clipped from V and 5 bases from J, the junction kept 5 bases outside the gene matches. Looked up from germline, CDR1 is SGHVS and CDR2 is FQNEAQ. The CDR3 is made up of 15 amino acids.